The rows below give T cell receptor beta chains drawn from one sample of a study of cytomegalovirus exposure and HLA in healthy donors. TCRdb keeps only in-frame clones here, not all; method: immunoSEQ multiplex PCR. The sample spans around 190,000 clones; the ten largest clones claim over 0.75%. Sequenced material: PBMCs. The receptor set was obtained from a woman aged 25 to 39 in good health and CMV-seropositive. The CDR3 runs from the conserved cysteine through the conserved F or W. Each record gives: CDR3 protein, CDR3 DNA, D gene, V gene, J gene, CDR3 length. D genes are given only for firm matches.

CDR3aa: CASSAGTAEETQYF
CDR3nt: TGTGCCAGCTCCGCGGGGACAGCCGAAGAGACCCAGTACTTC
d_gene: -
v_gene: TRBV18
j_gene: TRBJ2-5
len: 14

CDR3aa: CASSLRLGQRNEKLFF
CDR3nt: TGTGCCAGCAGCTTGCGGTTAGGACAGAGGAATGAAAAACTGTTTTTT
d_gene: -
v_gene: TRBV28
j_gene: TRBJ1-4
len: 16

CDR3aa: CASSLRGYTDTQYF
CDR3nt: TGTGCCAGCAGCCTCCGGGGATACACAGATACGCAGTATTTT
d_gene: -
v_gene: TRBV5-6
j_gene: TRBJ2-3
len: 14

CDR3aa: CASTEAASNTGELFF
CDR3nt: TGCGCCAGCACGGAGGCCGCCTCGAACACCGGGGAGCTGTTTTTT
d_gene: -
v_gene: TRBV5-1
j_gene: TRBJ2-2
len: 15

CDR3aa: CASSLGTSGSTDTQYF
CDR3nt: TGCGCCAGCAGCTTGGGGACTAGCGGAAGCACAGATACGCAGTATTTT
d_gene: TRBD2
v_gene: TRBV5-1
j_gene: TRBJ2-3
len: 16

CDR3aa: CASSANTGGEYGYTF
CDR3nt: TGTGCCAGCAGCGCGAATACAGGGGGAGAGTATGGCTACACCTTC
d_gene: TRBD1
v_gene: TRBV9
j_gene: TRBJ1-2
len: 15

CDR3aa: CASSEGAHNEQFF
CDR3nt: TGTGCCAGCAGTGAGGGGGCGCACAATGAGCAGTTCTTC
d_gene: -
v_gene: TRBV6-1
j_gene: TRBJ2-1
len: 13

CDR3aa: CATRLAGGHEQFF
CDR3nt: TGTGCCACCCGACTAGCGGGAGGGCATGAGCAGTTCTTC
d_gene: TRBD2
v_gene: TRBV25-1
j_gene: TRBJ2-1
len: 13

CDR3aa: CASSEPGHLNTGELFF
CDR3nt: TGTGCCAGCAGTGAGCCGGGACACCTGAACACCGGGGAGCTGTTTTTT
d_gene: -
v_gene: TRBV25-1
j_gene: TRBJ2-2
len: 16

CDR3aa: CASSVTDRHTGELFF
CDR3nt: TGTGCCAGTAGTGTCACGGACAGGCATACCGGGGAGCTGTTTTTT
d_gene: TRBD1
v_gene: TRBV19
j_gene: TRBJ2-2
len: 15

CDR3aa: CASSQGRPGPLHF
CDR3nt: TGTGCCAGCAGCCAAGGTCGCCCCGGACCCCTCCACTTT
d_gene: -
v_gene: TRBV14
j_gene: TRBJ1-6
len: 13

CDR3aa: CASRGTSVEQYF
CDR3nt: TGTGCCAGCAGAGGGACTAGTGTCGAGCAGTACTTC
d_gene: TRBD2
v_gene: TRBV28
j_gene: TRBJ2-7
len: 12

CDR3aa: CASSPLRLGGRASPYEQYF
CDR3nt: TGTGCCAGTAGTCCCCTTCGATTGGGCGGGAGGGCCTCCCCCTACGAGCAGTACTTC
d_gene: TRBD2
v_gene: TRBV19
j_gene: TRBJ2-7
len: 19

CDR3aa: CASSLPSGGSNEQFF
CDR3nt: TGTGCCAGCAGCTTGCCTAGCGGGGGGTCAAATGAGCAGTTCTTC
d_gene: TRBD2
v_gene: TRBV5-4
j_gene: TRBJ2-1
len: 15

CDR3aa: CASSTYYNEQFF
CDR3nt: TGTGCCAGCAGCACCTATTACAATGAGCAGTTCTTC
d_gene: -
v_gene: TRBV11-2
j_gene: TRBJ2-1
len: 12

CDR3aa: CASSLWGGSPLHF
CDR3nt: TGTGCCAGCAGCCTTTGGGGGGGTTCACCCCTCCACTTT
d_gene: -
v_gene: TRBV2
j_gene: TRBJ1-6
len: 13

CDR3aa: CASSEGIGDREWYYGYTF
CDR3nt: TGTGCCAGCAGTGAAGGTATAGGGGACAGGGAGTGGTACTATGGCTACACCTTC
d_gene: TRBD1
v_gene: TRBV6-1
j_gene: TRBJ1-2
len: 18

CDR3aa: CASSYSGTGGYEQYF
CDR3nt: TGTGCCAGCAGTTACTCCGGGACAGGGGGCTACGAGCAGTACTTC
d_gene: TRBD1
v_gene: TRBV6-5
j_gene: TRBJ2-7
len: 15

CDR3aa: CASSHVDSGNTIYF
CDR3nt: TGTGCCAGCAGCCACGTAGACTCTGGAAACACCATATATTTT
d_gene: -
v_gene: TRBV4-2
j_gene: TRBJ1-3
len: 14

CDR3aa: CASSSTRQGNEKLFF
CDR3nt: TGCGCCAGCAGCTCCACCCGACAGGGGAATGAAAAACTGTTTTTT
d_gene: TRBD1
v_gene: TRBV5-1
j_gene: TRBJ1-4
len: 15

CDR3aa: CASIDLGEGNYGYTF
CDR3nt: TGTGCCAGTATCGACCTTGGAGAAGGTAACTATGGCTACACCTTC
d_gene: -
v_gene: TRBV19
j_gene: TRBJ1-2
len: 15

CDR3aa: CASGLEQGLFTGELFF
CDR3nt: TGTGCTAGTGGTTTGGAACAGGGGTTGTTCACCGGGGAGCTGTTTTTT
d_gene: TRBD1
v_gene: TRBV12-5
j_gene: TRBJ2-2
len: 16

CDR3aa: CSVESAGLAGGLSTDTQYF
CDR3nt: TGCAGCGTTGAATCGGCAGGACTAGCGGGGGGGCTGAGCACAGATACGCAGTATTTT
d_gene: TRBD2
v_gene: TRBV29-1
j_gene: TRBJ2-3
len: 19

CDR3aa: CASSAGGAGTEAFF
CDR3nt: TGTGCCAGCAGCGCAGGGGGCGCGGGCACTGAAGCTTTCTTT
d_gene: TRBD1
v_gene: TRBV28
j_gene: TRBJ1-1
len: 14

CDR3aa: CASREKREFPGELFF
CDR3nt: TGTGCCAGCAGGGAGAAGCGGGAGTTCCCCGGGGAGCTGTTTTTT
d_gene: TRBD2
v_gene: TRBV2
j_gene: TRBJ2-2
len: 15

CDR3aa: CSVRMTGTGIETQYF
CDR3nt: TGCAGCGTCCGAATGACCGGGACAGGGATCGAGACCCAGTACTTC
d_gene: TRBD1
v_gene: TRBV29-1
j_gene: TRBJ2-5
len: 15

CDR3aa: CASSALTLRGTDTQYF
CDR3nt: TGTGCCAGCAGTGCTCTGACTCTAAGAGGCACAGATACGCAGTATTTT
d_gene: -
v_gene: TRBV27
j_gene: TRBJ2-3
len: 16

CDR3aa: CASSHGTGSETQYF
CDR3nt: TGCGCCAGCAGCCACGGGACAGGGTCGGAGACCCAGTACTTC
d_gene: TRBD1
v_gene: TRBV5-1
j_gene: TRBJ2-5
len: 14

CDR3aa: CATGTVWDTEAFF
CDR3nt: TGTGCCACTGGGACAGTTTGGGACACTGAAGCTTTCTTT
d_gene: TRBD1
v_gene: TRBV6-5
j_gene: TRBJ1-1
len: 13

CDR3aa: CASSRGQLLPYEQYF
CDR3nt: TGTGCCAGCAGCAGGGGACAGTTACTCCCCTACGAGCAGTACTTC
d_gene: TRBD1
v_gene: TRBV7-6
j_gene: TRBJ2-7
len: 15

CDR3aa: CASGLSLAGYANEQFF
CDR3nt: TGTGCTAGTGGTTTGTCACTAGCGGGCTACGCTAATGAGCAGTTCTTC
d_gene: TRBD2
v_gene: TRBV12-5
j_gene: TRBJ2-1
len: 16

CDR3aa: CASSRGHSYEQYF
CDR3nt: TGTGCCAGCAGCCGCGGACACTCCTACGAGCAGTACTTC
d_gene: -
v_gene: TRBV11-3
j_gene: TRBJ2-7
len: 13

CDR3aa: CASSEAWGGPYNEQFF
CDR3nt: TGTGCCAGCAGTGAAGCATGGGGAGGACCCTACAATGAGCAGTTCTTC
d_gene: -
v_gene: TRBV2
j_gene: TRBJ2-1
len: 16

CDR3aa: CASSVLAAGNYGYTF
CDR3nt: TGTGCCAGCAGCGTACTTGCGGCAGGGAACTATGGCTACACCTTC
d_gene: -
v_gene: TRBV5-4
j_gene: TRBJ1-2
len: 15

CDR3aa: CASSPSGPYEQYF
CDR3nt: TGCGCCAGCAGCCCCTCAGGGCCCTACGAGCAGTACTTC
d_gene: -
v_gene: TRBV5-1
j_gene: TRBJ2-7
len: 13